A selection of T cell receptor beta chains follows, all from one sample in a study of resident and recirculating memory T cells in vitiligo. Some clones are missing from TCRdb's copy, which holds only in-frame ones; the method was immunoSEQ multiplex PCR. Of tens of thousands of clones in the sample, 91% were seen once. The specimen sequenced was blood. The receptors stem from a male donor with vitiligo. The CDR3 runs from the conserved cysteine through the conserved F or W. Each record gives: J gene, D gene, V gene, clone size, CDR3 length, CDR3 protein, CDR3 DNA. D genes are given only for firm matches. Part of the rows lack a size; the others show once, few, many or a class for expanded clones.

TRBJ2-7 | . | TRBV4-1 | . | 15 | CASSPSQGGAYEQYF | TGCGCCAGCAGCCCGTCCCAGGGGGGAGCCTACGAGCAGTACTTC
TRBJ1-6 | . | TRBV6-5 | . | 15 | CASSYSRTAGSPLHF | TGTGCCAGCAGTTACTCGAGGACAGCGGGGTCACCCCTCCACTTT
TRBJ2-5 | . | TRBV5-1 | . | 13 | CASSFQGQETQYF | TGCGCCAGCAGCTTTCAGGGCCAAGAGACCCAGTACTTC
TRBJ2-7 | TRBD2 | TRBV5-6 | . | 18 | CASSRRLGSGGTVGEQYF | TGTGCCAGCAGCAGAAGGCTCGGCAGCGGGGGGACGGTTGGCGAGCAGTACTTC
TRBJ1-3 | . | TRBV28 | . | 17 | CASTSGGPLSSGNTIYF | TGTGCCAGCACCTCGGGAGGACCTCTGAGCTCTGGAAACACCATATATTTT
TRBJ1-5 | . | TRBV19 | . | 16 | CASSIGWGGGNQPQHF | TGTGCCAGTAGTATCGGTTGGGGGGGAGGCAATCAGCCCCAGCATTTT
TRBJ1-6 | . | TRBV9 | . | 15 | CASSVGNRDNSPLHF | TGTGCCAGCAGCGTAGGGAACAGGGATAATTCACCCCTCCACTTT
TRBJ2-3 | TRBD1 | TRBV9 | . | 14 | CASSTGQFTNTQYF | TGTGCCAGCAGCACGGGACAGTTCACAAATACGCAGTATTTT
TRBJ2-7 | . | TRBV5-1 | . | 14 | CASSLQGESYEQYF | TGCGCCAGCAGCTTGCAGGGCGAATCCTACGAGCAGTACTTC
TRBJ2-1 | . | TRBV7-9 | . | 15 | CASSLAGAAINEQFF | TGTGCCAGCAGCTTAGCAGGGGCCGCGATCAATGAGCAGTTCTTC
TRBJ2-1 | . | TRBV11-1 | . | 15 | CASSLGAERHNEQFF | TGTGCCAGCAGCTTAGGGGCCGAGCGGCACAATGAGCAGTTCTTC
TRBJ2-1 | . | TRBV19 | few | 13 | CASSLGGPNEQFF | TGTGCCAGTAGCCTCGGAGGGCCCAATGAGCAGTTCTTC
TRBJ2-7 | . | TRBV6-1 | . | 16 | CASSEAHQRYSYEQYF | TGTGCCAGCAGTGAAGCGCACCAGCGGTACTCCTACGAGCAGTACTTC
TRBJ2-7 | TRBD1 | TRBV6-1 | . | 13 | CASRQGATYEQYF | TGTGCCAGCCGACAGGGGGCAACCTACGAGCAGTACTTC
TRBJ2-2 | . | TRBV6-4 | . | 16 | CASSDIQGSETGELFF | TGTGCCAGCAGTGATATACAGGGTTCAGAGACCGGGGAGCTGTTTTTT
TRBJ1-4 | . | TRBV5-1 | . | 15 | CASSLWAGMNEKLFF | TGCGCCAGCAGCTTGTGGGCAGGGATGAATGAAAAACTGTTTTTT
TRBJ2-1 | . | TRBV9 | . | 14 | CASSARDKINEQFF | TGTGCCAGCAGCGCCAGGGATAAAATCAATGAGCAGTTCTTC
TRBJ2-6 | . | TRBV4-3 | . | 17 | CASSQDSGYSGANVLTF | TGCGCCAGCAGCCAAGATTCGGGGTACTCTGGGGCCAACGTCCTGACTTTC
TRBJ2-7 | . | TRBV15 | . | 14 | CATSRVMGRGEQYF | TGTGCCACCAGCAGAGTCATGGGTAGGGGCGAGCAGTACTTC
TRBJ2-1 | TRBD1 | TRBV9 | . | 15 | CASSPTGGIYNEQFF | TGTGCCAGCAGCCCTACAGGGGGCATATACAATGAGCAGTTCTTC
TRBJ1-5 | . | TRBV28 | . | 16 | CASSLSPQVGDLAQHF | TGTGCCAGCAGCCTCTCCCCACAGGTAGGGGATTTGGCCCAGCATTTT
TRBJ1-6 | TRBD1 | TRBV5-4 | . | 18 | CASSPRSQGTGGNSPLHF | TGTGCCAGCAGCCCCAGATCCCAAGGGACAGGGGGAAATTCACCCCTCCACTTT
TRBJ2-4 | TRBD2 | TRBV27 | . | 16 | CASSFAGLAGEGIQYF | TGTGCCAGCAGTTTCGCAGGGCTAGCGGGGGAAGGCATTCAGTACTTC
TRBJ2-1 | TRBD2 | TRBV4-3 | . | 17 | CASSQDVIAGGIYEQFF | TGCGCCAGCAGCCAAGATGTAATAGCGGGGGGGATTTATGAGCAGTTCTTC
TRBJ1-5 | TRBD1 | TRBV5-6 | . | 17 | CASSLGVGTGFDQPQHF | TGTGCCAGCAGCTTGGGGGTTGGGACAGGGTTTGATCAGCCCCAGCATTTT
TRBJ2-1 | TRBD1 | TRBV10-3 | . | 16 | CAISDPDRVSYNEQFF | TGTGCCATCAGTGATCCTGACAGGGTATCCTACAATGAGCAGTTCTTC
TRBJ1-1 | TRBD1 | TRBV4-1 | . | 15 | CASSQDPLQGTEAFF | TGCGCCAGCAGCCAAGATCCATTACAGGGGACTGAAGCTTTCTTT
TRBJ1-2 | . | TRBV6-5 | . | 13 | CASSSFGGYGYTF | TGTGCCAGCAGTTCCTTCGGAGGATATGGCTACACCTTC
TRBJ1-5 | TRBD1 | TRBV28 | . | 17 | CASSLYRGGHSNQPQHF | TGTGCCAGCAGTTTATACAGGGGGGGGCATAGCAATCAGCCCCAGCATTTT
TRBJ2-5 | TRBD2 | TRBV10-3 | . | 15 | CAMGRTSGAQETQYF | TGTGCCATGGGGAGGACTAGCGGGGCCCAAGAGACCCAGTACTTC
TRBJ1-2 | . | TRBV9 | . | 15 | CASSVDNRATLGYTF | TGTGCCAGCAGCGTAGATAACAGAGCCACGCTGGGCTACACCTTC
TRBJ1-1 | . | TRBV6-5 | . | 14 | CASSPDRRNTEAFF | TGTGCCAGCAGCCCTGACAGGCGGAACACTGAAGCTTTCTTT
TRBJ2-1 | . | TRBV6-4 | . | 15 | CASSDSADTVNEQFF | TGTGCCAGCAGTGACTCCGCGGACACCGTAAATGAGCAGTTCTTC
TRBJ1-2 | . | TRBV5-1 | . | 13 | CASSLDGVRGYTF | TGCGCCAGCAGCTTGGACGGAGTTCGGGGCTACACCTTC
TRBJ2-2 | TRBD2 | TRBV7-8 | . | 17 | CASSLAQRGVNTGELFF | TGTGCCAGCAGCTTAGCGCAGCGGGGGGTGAACACCGGGGAGCTGTTTTTT
TRBJ2-7 | . | TRBV14 | . | 12 | CASSHGAYEQYF | TGTGCCAGCAGCCACGGAGCTTACGAGCAGTACTTC
TRBJ1-1 | TRBD1 | TRBV7-9 | . | 16 | CASSTSGTGKNTEAFF | TGTGCCAGCAGCACCTCCGGGACAGGGAAGAACACTGAAGCTTTCTTT
TRBJ1-1 | . | TRBV6-1 | . | 14 | CASSRQNLNTEAFF | TGTGCCAGCAGTCGACAGAATTTGAACACTGAAGCTTTCTTT
TRBJ2-7 | TRBD1 | TRBV6-4 | . | 17 | CASSDTSGTGIGYEQYF | TGTGCCAGCAGTGACACCTCCGGGACAGGCATTGGCTACGAGCAGTACTTC
TRBJ2-7 | . | TRBV7-2 | . | 13 | CASSLGRNYEQYF | TGTGCCAGCAGCTTAGGCAGGAACTACGAGCAGTACTTC
TRBJ2-5 | TRBD2 | TRBV5-4 | . | 15 | CASSPTTSTGGTQYF | TGTGCCAGCAGCCCCACGACTAGCACCGGGGGGACCCAGTACTTC
TRBJ1-6 | . | TRBV6-5 | . | 16 | CASSYSRDSTNSPLHF | TGTGCCAGCAGTTACTCCCGCGACAGTACTAATTCACCCCTCCACTTT